Listed here are 17 T cell receptor beta chains from one sample, sequenced in a study of CD8 T cells in ankylosing spondylitis. Whole-study results and caveats: Among TCR beta sequences, a motif of eight or nine highly homologous variants appeared characteristic of ankylosing spondylitis blood.

TCRdb reprocessed the 5' RACE reads via MiXCR and lists one record per CDR3 protein. The repertoire has 400,000 to 450,000 distinct CDR3 sequences, 17% of them found once; the top ten carry over 1%. These receptors lack a known antigen. The sequenced sample was blood, either unsorted or a sorted T cell fraction (not recorded which). Receptors originate from a male donor with ankylosing spondylitis.

V and J are TRBV11-2 and TRBJ1-4; D remains ambiguous. Deletions cut 5 bases from V and 3 bases from J, with 10 bases between. The CDR3 contains 14 residues. Germline assignment: CDR1 SGHAT and CDR2 FQNNGV. CDR3 coding DNA: TGTGCCAGCAGCCTGAGTTGGTCTAATGAAAAACTGTTTTTT. Translated, it gives CASSLSWSNEKLFF.

This clonotype occurred a few times. The genes are TRBV20-1 and TRBJ2-3; 13 bases are a match to TRBD2. The CDR3 covers 21 residues. Germline values: CDR1 DFQATT, CDR2 SNEGSKA (reference sequence). The V gene end was trimmed by 0 bases and the J gene end by 4 bases; junction bases not matched to a gene: 19. The CDR3 region is CSARDPTSGRVLGRLPDTQYF. The CDR3 nucleotides read TGCAGTGCTAGAGACCCCACTAGCGGGAGGGTACTGGGTCGACTCCCAGATACGCAGTATTTT.

This clonotype was observed a few times. This chain uses TRBV11-2 with TRBJ1-2, with 8 bases identical to TRBD1. CDR1 SGHAT and CDR2 FQNNGV come from the germline V gene. The CDR3 totals 13 residues. The V and J ends lost 5 bases and 6 bases, in that order; junction bases with no gene match: 5. Here the CDR3 reads CASSQDRVDGYTF. The CDR3 bases are TGTGCCAGCAGCCAGGACAGGGTGGATGGCTACACCTTC.

The chain joins TRBV12-3 or TRBV12-4 to TRBJ1-2; D not resolved. V lost 8 bases, J lost 4 bases, and 17 bases lay in between. The CDR3 is made up of 14 amino acids. The CDR3 DNA is TGTGCCAGCGCCGGAAACGGTTTTACCTATGGCTACACCTTC. Protein: CASAGNGFTYGYTF.

This clonotype was seen repeatedly, ten times or more. The chain has TRBV12-3 or TRBV12-4 and TRBJ1-5, with D perhaps matching TRBD1 (5 bases). V lost 6 bases and J 8 bases, leaving 14 bases between the germline ends. The CDR3 totals 13 residues. Written as DNA, the CDR3 is TGTGCCAGCAGCAGGGAATGGAGGGAGCCCCAGCATTTT. As protein: CASSREWREPQHF.

CDR3 sequence (DNA): TGTGCCAGCAGTTTAGGCTCGAGGCACATTCCTAGCACAGATACGCAGTATTTT. Translated: CASSLGSRHIPSTDTQYF. The V call is TRBV27, the J call TRBJ2-3, with no clear D. This CDR3 has 18 residues. Trimming removed 2 bases at V and 0 bases at J, with 18 bases between. CDR1 is MNHEY and CDR2 is SMNVEV in the germline V gene (reference sequence).

In this sample, this clonotype turned up a few times. The V and J genes are TRBV2 and TRBJ1-5, with 7 positions matching TRBD1. Germline loops: CDR1 SNHLY, CDR2 FYNNEI. The junction had 8 bases not matched to a gene; V was cut back by 5 bases and J by 1 base. CDR3 size: 16 residues. In DNA, the CDR3 is TGTGCCAGCAGTCCCAGACAGGGAGGGAGCAATCAGCCCCAGCATTTT. Translation gives CASSPRQGGSNQPQHF.

This clonotype has more than one count but fewer than ten. This chain connects TRBV6-1 to TRBJ1-1; D perhaps matches TRBD1 (6 bases). The ends were cut back, 3 bases at V and 4 bases at J, with 15 bases in the middle. CDR3 size: 15 residues. Looked up from germline, CDR1 is MNHNS and CDR2 is SASEGT. For the CDR3, the DNA is TGTGCCAGCAGTGATACGGGACACCGGGGCACTGAAGCTTTCTTT. The encoded protein is CASSDTGHRGTEAFF.

This clonotype was detected only a few times. The rearrangement uses TRBV11-3 and TRBJ2-3; D ambiguous. This CDR3 comprises 14 residues. Germline V gene sequence: CDR1 SGHNT, CDR2 YENEEA. Trimming cost V 4 bases and J 2 bases, with 10 bases left between them. CDR3 sequence reads: CASSSTAITDTQYF. The CDR3 bases are TGTGCCAGCAGCTCGACGGCGATCACAGATACGCAGTATTTT.

This clonotype was seen more than once but under ten times. Sequence at one end of the junction differs from germline and may be a read error. The J gene is TRBJ2-1, the V gene TRBV7-7; 15 bases line up with TRBD2. Germline lookup yields CDR1 SSHAT and CDR2 FNYEAQ (reference sequence). The CDR3 totals 19 residues. The DNA of the CDR3 is TGTGCTAGCAGCCCCGGGACTAGCGGGGGGCCACTATCCACCCATGAGCAGTTCTTC. Protein product: CASSPGTSGGPLSTHEQFF. The whole variable domain, filled in from reference TRBV7-7 and TRBJ2-1, reads GAGVSQSPRYKVTKRGQDVTLRCDPISSHATLYWYQQALGQGPEFLTYFNYEAQPDKSGLPSDRFSAERPEGSISTLTIQRTEQRDSAMYRCASSPGTSGGPLSTHEQFFGPGTRLTVL.

This clonotype was found a few times. The genes are TRBV11-2 and TRBJ2-2, with 7 nucleotides matching TRBD1. The germline CDR1 and CDR2 sequences are SGHAT and FQNNGV. Losses at the gene ends were 5 bases for V and 6 bases for J; bases not matched to a gene: 9. The CDR3 is 15 amino acids. The CDR3 region is CASSLTGALAGELFF. The CDR3, as DNA: TGTGCCAGCAGCCTCACAGGGGCCCTCGCCGGGGAGCTGTTTTTT.

The chain uses TRBV19 and TRBJ2-2; tentative D call: TRBD1 (6 bases). Germline values: CDR1 LNHDA, CDR2 SQIVND (reference sequence). The CDR3 consists of 14 residues. The V end was cut by 2 bases, the J end by 6 bases, with 10 bases between. The DNA for the CDR3 is TGTGCCAGTAGTATACGTACAGGGTCCGGGGAGCTGTTTTTT. Translated, it gives CASSIRTGSGELFF.

The chain is built from TRBV14 and TRBJ1-6, with D hard to call. CDR1 is SGHDN, CDR2 FVKESK, per germline. V lost 5 bases to trimming and J lost 9 bases, with 11 bases between them. The CDR3 totals 13 residues. The CDR3 loop reads CASSFRDGSPLHF. The CDR3 nucleotides are TGTGCCAGCAGCTTTCGAGATGGTTCACCCCTCCACTTT.

This clonotype came up a few times. The V gene is TRBV28, the J gene TRBJ2-2; D is possibly TRBD2 (7 bases). This CDR3 contains 15 residues. The V end was cut by 3 bases, the J end by 1 base, with 9 bases between. Germline CDR1 is MDHEN and CDR2 is SYDVKM. The CDR3 region has the DNA TGTGCCAGCAGTTTGGGGGGGCGGAACACCGGGGAGCTGTTTTTT. This codes for CASSLGGRNTGELFF. Drawing the rest from reference TRBV28 and TRBJ2-2, the complete variable domain is DVKVTQSSRYLVKRTGEKVFLECVQDMDHENMFWYRQDPGLGLRLIYFSYDVKMKEKGDIPEGYSVSREKKERFSLILESASTNQTSMYLCASSLGGRNTGELFFGEGSRLTVL.

This clonotype was detected only a few times. The rearrangement links TRBV11-2 to TRBJ2-5; tentative D call: TRBD2 (5 bases). The CDR3 covers 17 residues. Trimming took 4 bases from V and 2 from J, leaving 20 bases between them. The germline gives CDR1 SGHAT, CDR2 FQNNGV. This CDR3 is CASSSGTSGRGQETQYF. The CDR3, as DNA: TGTGCCAGCAGCTCGGGAACCTCAGGACGCGGACAAGAGACCCAGTACTTC. The full variable domain, in which reference TRBV11-2 and TRBJ2-5 provide the parts outside the CDR3, is EAGVAQSPRYKIIEKRQSVAFWCNPISGHATLYWYQQILGQGPKLLIQFQNNGVVDDSQLPKDRFSAERLKGVDSTLKIQPAKLEDSAVYLCASSSGTSGRGQETQYFGPGTRLLVL.

In this sample, this clonotype turned up a few times. V and J are TRBV6-1 and TRBJ2-5, with D perhaps matching TRBD1 (5 bases). The length of the CDR3 is 14 residues. Germline V gene lookup returns CDR1 MNHNS and CDR2 SASEGT. V lost 8 bases to trimming and J lost 3 bases, with 16 bases between them. DNA of the CDR3: TGTGCCAGCCGACAGATAACGGAGAAAGAGACCCAGTACTTC. As protein: CASRQITEKETQYF.

This chain joins TRBV10-3 and TRBJ1-4, with TRBD1 matching 7 bases. The germline V gene encodes CDR1 ENHRY and CDR2 SYGVKD. CDR3 length equals 13 residues. V dropped 10 bases and J dropped 5; count of bases not matched to a gene: 7. The CDR3: CATGTVENEKLFF. The CDR3 DNA reads as TGTGCCACCGGGACAGTCGAAAATGAAAAACTGTTTTTT.